This TCR beta chain was sequenced in a study of T cell responses to AZD1222 COVID-19 vaccine. About the study: Whether given at about 4 or about 12 weeks, second doses were pooled. Points from the study as a whole: Clonal diversity was possibly underestimated, and white British individuals and females predominated among donors. Vaccine-related CD4 TCRs covered spike, predominating at 160-218 and 743-854. Baseline seropositivity characterized only six AZD1222 recipients.

With regard to this clone: What it binds is unknown.

The assay was immunoSEQ multiplex PCR, and TCRdb's table has in-frame clones only and misses some. The sample carries 140,000 to 150,000 clones, roughly 88% recorded once. Trimming stripped 7 bases from V and 1 base from J, with 17 bases between. The length of the CDR3 is 15 residues. Per germline, CDR1 SGDLS and CDR2 YYNGEE. This sequence originates from an adult in good health. The V and J genes are TRBV9 and TRBJ2-5; possibly TRBD1 or TRBD2 for D (5 bases each). The sample was peripheral blood, taken on day 0 of AZD1222 vaccination. CDR3 protein: CASGDPGTAQETQYF. CDR3 nucleotides: TGTGCCAGCGGCGATCCCGGGACCGCCCAAGAGACCCAGTACTTC.